The next 14 T cell receptor beta chains were all read from a single sample in a study of Ad26.COV2.S vaccination and SARS-CoV-2 variants. Produced via immunoSEQ multiplex PCR; TCRdb's table is partial and in-frame only. The sample holds about 350,000 clones, approximately 86% seen once. The treatment is: some 20 received Ad26.COV2.S at low or high dose, single or two shots; 5 received placebo; per-sample allocation not given. Collection of samples fell on day 63 after the first vaccine or placebo injection. The material was peripheral blood, obtained in a trial of Ad26.COV2.S vaccine versus placebo. These receptors were taken from a person between 18 and 59 years old who received the Ad26.COV2.S COVID-19 vaccine or a placebo.

This clone occurred a few times. The V and J genes are TRBV7-3 and TRBJ2-2; D is possibly TRBD2 (7 bases). Germline V CDR1 and CDR2: SGHTA, FQGTGA. The CDR3 spans 16 residues. V lost 5 bases, J lost 0 bases, and 13 bases lay in between. The CDR3 sequence: CASSTRGAANTGELFF. CDR3 nucleotide sequence: TGTGCCAGCAGCACCCGGGGGGCGGCGAACACCGGGGAGCTGTTTTTT.

The V call is TRBV9, the J call TRBJ2-3; 11 bases line up with TRBD2. This CDR3 has 15 amino acids. Germline loops: CDR1 SGDLS, CDR2 YYNGEE. With V trimmed by 6 bases and J by 2 bases, 5 bases remained unmatched. The CDR3 DNA is TGTGCCAGCACCTCTAGCGGGGGGACCACAGATACGCAGTATTTT. The encoded protein is CASTSSGGTTDTQYF. The full variable domain, its missing parts supplied by reference TRBV9 and TRBJ2-3, is DSGVTQTPKHLITATGQRVTLRCSPRSGDLSVYWYQQSLDQGLQFLIQYYNGEERAKGNILERFSAQQFPDLHSELNLSSLELGDSALYFCASTSSGGTTDTQYFGPGTRLTVL.

The V and J genes are TRBV7-2 and TRBJ1-2, with D perhaps matching TRBD1 (6 bases). The CDR3 covers 15 residues. V lost 1 base and J lost 0, with 9 bases in between. Germline V gene lookup returns CDR1 SGHTA and CDR2 FQGNSA. The CDR3 DNA reads TGTGCCAGCAGCTTAGACAGGGTAACTAACTATGGCTACACCTTC. This codes for CASSLDRVTNYGYTF.

The rearrangement uses TRBV15 and TRBJ1-4; possibly TRBD1 for D (6 bases). Germline V gene data show CDR1 as LNHNV and CDR2 as YYDKDF (reference sequence). Trimming shortened V by 3 bases and J by 6 bases, and 14 bases separated the two germline ends. The CDR3 extends over 15 amino acids. The CDR3 sequence: CATSSPGARDEKLFF. The DNA of the CDR3 is TGTGCCACCAGCAGCCCAGGGGCCAGAGATGAAAAACTGTTTTTT.

V is TRBV7-3 and J is TRBJ2-7; perhaps TRBD1 as D (6 bases). The germline V and J ends were trimmed by 3 bases and 5 bases, with 11 bases remaining between them. Germline loops: CDR1 SGHTA, CDR2 FQGTGA. CDR3 length equals 13 residues. The CDR3 DNA follows: TGTGCCAGCAGCTTTGGGGGCAATGACGAGCAGTACTTC. Translating gives CASSFGGNDEQYF.

The chain couples TRBV5-4 to TRBJ1-1; TRBD1 is a possible D gene (6 bases). Per the germline V gene, CDR1 is SGHNT and CDR2 is YYREEE (reference sequence). The CDR3 sequence is 16 residues long. V was clipped by 4 bases and J by 0 bases, with 16 bases between them. The CDR3 DNA reads TGTGCCAGCAGCCGACGGGGGGGGCCCATGAACACTGAAGCTTTCTTT. It specifies CASSRRGGPMNTEAFF.

The rearrangement uses TRBV10-3 and TRBJ1-5, with TRBD1 identical over 10 bases. This CDR3 is built from 16 residues. CDR1 and CDR2 (germline): ENHRY, SYGVKD. Losses at the gene ends were 5 bases for V and 6 bases for J; bases not matched to a gene: 10. The CDR3: CAISPDNGQGVQPQHF. The CDR3 DNA follows: TGTGCCATCAGTCCAGATAACGGACAGGGGGTTCAGCCCCAGCATTTT.

This chain joins TRBV11-2 and TRBJ1-1, with D possibly TRBD1 on 5 matching bases. Trimming stripped 5 bases from V and 5 bases from J, with 15 bases between. This CDR3 has 14 residues. Germline values: CDR1 SGHAT, CDR2 FQNNGV. The DNA for the CDR3 is TGTGCCAGCAGCCTCTCTGGGGGAGTGACTGAAGCTTTCTTT. It translates to CASSLSGGVTEAFF. The full variable domain, rest sourced from reference TRBV11-2 and TRBJ1-1, is EAGVAQSPRYKIIEKRQSVAFWCNPISGHATLYWYQQILGQGPKLLIQFQNNGVVDDSQLPKDRFSAERLKGVDSTLKIQPAKLEDSAVYLCASSLSGGVTEAFFGQGTRLTVV.

The rearrangement uses TRBV3-1 (or the pseudogene TRBV3-2) and TRBJ1-6, with TRBD1 as a possible D gene (6 bases). The ends were cut back, 5 bases at V and 10 bases at J, with 21 bases in the middle. The germline V gene has CDR1 LGHDT and CDR2 YNNKEL (reference sequence). The CDR3 runs 16 residues. The CDR3 region is CASSFYRVWPGSPLHF. The DNA of the CDR3 is TGTGCCAGCAGCTTCTACAGGGTTTGGCCCGGGTCACCCCTCCACTTT.

This clone was detected only a few times. This chain uses TRBV29-1 with TRBJ1-2, with 9 nucleotides matching TRBD1. Germline CDR1 SQVTM, CDR2 ANQGSEA. This CDR3 region has 16 residues. J lost 2 bases, V lost 6 bases, and 13 bases had no gene match. CDR3 sequence reads: CSVTPGTGFINYGYTF. Written as DNA, the CDR3 is TGCAGCGTCACGCCCGGGACAGGGTTTATAAACTATGGCTACACCTTC.

The chain joins TRBV11-2 to TRBJ2-2, with 9 bases identical to TRBD2. Trimming took 3 bases from V and 6 from J; bases not matched to a gene: 8. The CDR3 is 16 amino acids. Germline lookup yields CDR1 SGHAT and CDR2 FQNNGV. The DNA of the CDR3 is TGTGCCAGCAGCTTGACCGGGACTAGCAATTCCGGGGAGCTGTTTTTT. It encodes CASSLTGTSNSGELFF.

The V call is TRBV6-2 or TRBV6-3, the J call TRBJ2-1, with 11 nucleotides matching TRBD2. J lost 5 bases, V lost 3 bases, and 6 bases had no gene match. The V gene's germline CDR1 is MNHEY and CDR2 SVGEGT. The CDR3 runs 16 residues. The CDR3 nucleotides read TGTGCCAGCAGTTATGTAGCGGGGGGGCTACACAATGAGCAGTTCTTC. Its translation: CASSYVAGGLHNEQFF.

The rearrangement links TRBV6-5 to TRBJ2-7; TRBD1 might be the D (6 bases). The V gene lost 2 bases and the J gene lost 3 bases, with 8 bases spanning the gap. CDR3 length: 13 amino acids. Germline loops: CDR1 MNHEY, CDR2 SVGAGI. CDR3: CASSYEDSYEQYF. CDR3 nucleotide sequence: TGTGCCAGCAGTTACGAGGACAGCTACGAGCAGTACTTC.

The chain employs TRBV6-2 or TRBV6-3 and TRBJ1-1; D gene uncertain. V lost 6 bases to trimming and J lost 0 bases, with 14 bases between them. CDR1 and CDR2 from the germline V gene are MNHEY and SVGEGT. CDR3 length: 15 amino acids. The DNA of the CDR3 is TGTGCCAGCAGCCGACCCCAGTCGATGAACACTGAAGCTTTCTTT. This translates into CASSRPQSMNTEAFF.